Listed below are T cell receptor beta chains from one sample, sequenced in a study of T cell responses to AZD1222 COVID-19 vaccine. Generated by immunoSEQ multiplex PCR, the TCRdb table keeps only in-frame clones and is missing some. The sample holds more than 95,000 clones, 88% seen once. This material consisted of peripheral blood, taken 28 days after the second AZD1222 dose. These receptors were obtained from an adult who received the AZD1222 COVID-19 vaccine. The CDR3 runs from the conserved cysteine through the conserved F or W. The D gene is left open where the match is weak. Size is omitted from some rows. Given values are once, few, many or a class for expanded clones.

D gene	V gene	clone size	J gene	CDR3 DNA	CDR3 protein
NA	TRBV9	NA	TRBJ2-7	TGTGCCAGCAGCCCCAGCTGGCCTCGCGAGCAGTACTTC	CASSPSWPREQYF
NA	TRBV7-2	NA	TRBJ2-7	TGTGCCAGCAGCTTAGGTTGGAGCGATTCCTACGAGCAGTACTTC	CASSLGWSDSYEQYF
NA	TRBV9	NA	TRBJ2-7	TGTGCCAGCAGCGCCCCGACGGCCAGGGGAGGCTCCTACGAGCAGTACTTC	CASSAPTARGGSYEQYF
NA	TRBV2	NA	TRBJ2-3	TGTGCCAGCATTCTTGTCACAGATACGCAGTATTTT	CASILVTDTQYF
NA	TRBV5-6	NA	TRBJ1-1	TGTGCCAGCAGCGGGGGCATCGGAACCGGGAACACTGAAGCTTTCTTT	CASSGGIGTGNTEAFF
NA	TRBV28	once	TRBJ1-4	TGTGCCAGCAGTTCGGGGGCCGTTAGAGAAAAACTGTTTTTT	CASSSGAVREKLFF
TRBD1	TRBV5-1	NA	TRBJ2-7	TGCGCCAGCACCGTGGGGACAGGGGTCCTCGAGCAGTACTTC	CASTVGTGVLEQYF
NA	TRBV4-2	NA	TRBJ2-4	TGTGCCAGCAGCCAAGGGCTGGGCGGATCCAAAAACATTCAGTACTTC	CASSQGLGGSKNIQYF
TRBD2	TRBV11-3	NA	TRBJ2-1	TGTGCCAGCAGCTCCAGGATCGACAGCGGGAGGGCCGGGAATGAGCAGTTCTTC	CASSSRIDSGRAGNEQFF
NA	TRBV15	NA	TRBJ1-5	TGTGCCACCAGCAGAGATAAGGGATACAATCAGCCCCAGCATTTT	CATSRDKGYNQPQHF
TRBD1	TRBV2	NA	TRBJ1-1	TGTGCCAACCCCGGGACAGGTGGCACTGAAGCTTTCTTT	CANPGTGGTEAFF
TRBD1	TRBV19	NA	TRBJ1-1	TGTGCCAGTAGTCCCCCGGGACAGGGGCAAGCTTTCTTT	CASSPPGQGQAFF
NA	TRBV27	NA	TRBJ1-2	TGTGCCAGCAGTCCGGGACGGTTCTATGGCTACACCTTC	CASSPGRFYGYTF
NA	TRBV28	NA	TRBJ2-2	TGTGCCAGCAGCGCCGGGGACCGGGACACCGGGGAGCTGTTTTTT	CASSAGDRDTGELFF
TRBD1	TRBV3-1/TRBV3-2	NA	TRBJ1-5	TGTGCCAGCAGCCAAGGAGGAAGACAGGGTAATCAGCCCCAGCATTTT	CASSQGGRQGNQPQHF
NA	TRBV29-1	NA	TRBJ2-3	TGCAGCTGCCTTCAGGGGACAGATACGCAGTATTTT	CSCLQGTDTQYF
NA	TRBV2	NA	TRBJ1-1	TGTGCCAGCAGTGACCGACACCCGAACACTGAAGCTTTCTTT	CASSDRHPNTEAFF
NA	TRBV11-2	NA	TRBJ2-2	TGTGCCAGCAGCTTAGCTGCGGGTTCCGGGGAGCTGTTTTTT	CASSLAAGSGELFF
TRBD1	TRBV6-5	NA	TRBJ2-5	TGTGCCAGCAGTTACTCAGGGGGCGTCGAGACCCAGTACTTC	CASSYSGGVETQYF
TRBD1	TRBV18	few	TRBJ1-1	TGTGCCAGCTCACCACCTATGGGGACAGGGAGGAGAAACACTGAAGCTTTCTTT	CASSPPMGTGRRNTEAFF
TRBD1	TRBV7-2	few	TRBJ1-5	TGTGCCAGCAGCCCACAGGGGGGCAATCAGCCCCAGCATTTT	CASSPQGGNQPQHF
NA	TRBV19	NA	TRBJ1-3	TGTGCCAGTAGTATAACCCGCTCGAGCTCTGGAAACACCATATATTTT	CASSITRSSSGNTIYF
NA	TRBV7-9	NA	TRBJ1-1	TGTGCCAGCAGCTTGGGCGACAGAGCTGAAGCTTTCTTT	CASSLGDRAEAFF